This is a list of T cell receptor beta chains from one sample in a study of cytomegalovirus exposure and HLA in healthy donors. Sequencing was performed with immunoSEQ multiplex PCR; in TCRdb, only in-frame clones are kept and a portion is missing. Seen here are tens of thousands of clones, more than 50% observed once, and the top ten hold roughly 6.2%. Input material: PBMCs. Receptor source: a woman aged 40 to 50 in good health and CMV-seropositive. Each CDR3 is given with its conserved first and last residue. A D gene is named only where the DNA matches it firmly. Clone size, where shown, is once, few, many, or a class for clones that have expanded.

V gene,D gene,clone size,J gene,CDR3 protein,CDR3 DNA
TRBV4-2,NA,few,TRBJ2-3,CASSQEGGGPTDTQYF,TGTGCCAGCAGCCAAGAGGGAGGCGGGCCCACAGATACGCAGTATTTT
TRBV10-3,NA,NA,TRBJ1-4,CAISEQGSTNEKLFF,TGTGCCATCAGTGAACAGGGTTCAACTAATGAAAAACTGTTTTTT
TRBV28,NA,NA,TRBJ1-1,CASNAGRKAFF,TGTGCCAGCAACGCCGGGAGGAAAGCTTTCTTT
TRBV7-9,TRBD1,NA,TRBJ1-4,CASSSDGTVNEKLFF,TGTGCCAGCAGCTCAGATGGGACAGTTAATGAAAAACTGTTTTTT
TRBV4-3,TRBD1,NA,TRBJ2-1,CASSQDRGPYEQFF,TGCGCCAGCAGCCAAGACAGGGGGCCCTATGAGCAGTTCTTC
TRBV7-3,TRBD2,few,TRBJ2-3,CASRRAGEADTQYF,TGTGCCAGCAGGCGGGCGGGGGAGGCAGATACGCAGTATTTT
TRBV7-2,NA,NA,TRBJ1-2,CASSLEAANYGYTF,TGTGCCAGCAGCTTAGAGGCAGCGAACTATGGCTACACCTTC
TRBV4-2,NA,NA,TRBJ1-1,CASSQDLNSNTEAFF,TGTGCCAGCAGCCAAGATCTGAACTCGAACACTGAAGCTTTCTTT
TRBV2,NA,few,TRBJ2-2,CASSGANGQRGGELFF,TGTGCCAGCAGTGGGGCTAACGGGCAAAGGGGCGGGGAGCTGTTTTTT
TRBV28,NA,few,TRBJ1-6,CASSWGGVSSSYNSPLHF,TGTGCCAGCAGTTGGGGGGGGGTTTCTAGCTCCTATAATTCACCCCTCCACTTT
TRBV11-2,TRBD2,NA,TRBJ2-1,CAVRGGSYNEQFF,TGTGCCGTCCGCGGGGGTTCCTACAATGAGCAGTTCTTC
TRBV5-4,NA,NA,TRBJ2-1,CASSLASNEQFF,TGTGCCAGCAGCTTGGCCAGCAATGAGCAGTTCTTC
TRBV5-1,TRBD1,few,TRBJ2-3,CASSIQGATDTQYF,TGCGCCAGCAGCATACAGGGGGCCACAGATACGCAGTATTTT
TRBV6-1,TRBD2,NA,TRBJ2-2,CASSVAGDTGELFF,TGTGCCAGCAGCGTAGCGGGAGACACCGGGGAGCTGTTTTTT
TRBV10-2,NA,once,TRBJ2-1,CASSEPRGANNEQFF,TGCGCCAGCAGTGAGCCTCGCGGGGCCAACAATGAGCAGTTCTTC
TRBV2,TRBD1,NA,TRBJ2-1,CASSYRDRALNEQFF,TGTGCCAGCAGCTACCGGGACAGGGCCCTCAATGAGCAGTTCTTC
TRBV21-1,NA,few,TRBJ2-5,CASTREGETQYF,TGTGCCAGCACCCGGGAGGGAGAGACCCAGTACTTC
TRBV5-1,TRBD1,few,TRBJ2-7,CASSSDRGIYEQYF,TGCGCCAGCAGCTCGGACAGGGGAATTTACGAGCAGTACTTC
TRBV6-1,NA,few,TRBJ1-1,CASLEGGTEAFF,TGTGCCAGCCTCGAGGGAGGGACTGAAGCTTTCTTT
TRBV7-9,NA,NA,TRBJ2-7,CASSVKTGYEQYF,TGTGCCAGCAGCGTAAAGACAGGATACGAGCAGTACTTC
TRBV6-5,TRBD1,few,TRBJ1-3,CASSPTGSSGNTIYF,TGTGCCAGCAGCCCGACAGGGAGTTCTGGAAACACCATATATTTT
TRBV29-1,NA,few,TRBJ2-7,CSVRRPLTYEQYF,TGCAGCGTGAGGCGACCATTAACCTACGAGCAGTACTTC
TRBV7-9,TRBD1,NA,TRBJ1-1,CASSQDRGEAFF,TGTGCCAGCAGCCAGGACAGGGGTGAAGCTTTCTTT
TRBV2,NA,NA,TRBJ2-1,CASIRPRGGGVNEQFF,TGTGCCAGCATCAGACCCAGGGGAGGGGGTGTCAATGAGCAGTTCTTC
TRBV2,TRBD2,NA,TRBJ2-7,CASRGLGRFWEQYF,TGTGCCAGCAGAGGACTAGGAAGATTTTGGGAGCAGTACTTC
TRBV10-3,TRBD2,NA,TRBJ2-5,CAISEQRGVEETQYF,TGTGCCATCAGTGAACAGCGGGGGGTAGAAGAGACCCAGTACTTC
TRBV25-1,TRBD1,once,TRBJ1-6,CASGDGQAYNSPLHF,TGTGCCAGCGGAGATGGACAGGCCTATAATTCACCCCTCCACTTT
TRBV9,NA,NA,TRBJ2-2,CASSPRDRGELFF,TGTGCCAGCAGCCCTCGAGATCGGGGGGAGCTGTTTTTT
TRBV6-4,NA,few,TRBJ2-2,CATKIPNTGELFF,TGTGCCACCAAAATTCCAAACACCGGGGAGCTGTTTTTT
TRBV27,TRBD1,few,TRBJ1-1,CASRDRGSTEAFF,TGTGCCAGCAGGGACAGGGGAAGCACTGAAGCTTTCTTT
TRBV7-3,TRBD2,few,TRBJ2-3,CASSPGLGIDTQYF,TGTGCCAGCAGCCCGGGACTAGGGATAGATACGCAGTATTTT
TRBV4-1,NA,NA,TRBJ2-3,CASSQGAITTDTQYF,TGCGCCAGCAGCCAAGGAGCTATCACCACAGATACGCAGTATTTT
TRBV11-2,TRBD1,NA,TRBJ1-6,CASSPRTGGNSPLHF,TGTGCCAGCAGCCCTCGGACAGGGGGTAATTCACCCCTCCACTTT
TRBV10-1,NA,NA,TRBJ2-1,CASSDSLRKSSYNEQFF,TGCGCCAGCAGTGATTCATTGAGGAAAAGCTCCTACAATGAGCAGTTCTTC
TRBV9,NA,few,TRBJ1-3,CASSGGAGNTIYF,TGTGCCAGCAGCGGAGGCGCGGGAAACACCATATATTTT
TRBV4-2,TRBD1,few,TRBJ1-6,CASSQDQTGYGSPLHF,TGTGCCAGCAGCCAAGACCAGACAGGGTACGGTTCACCCCTCCACTTT
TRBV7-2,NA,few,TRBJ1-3,CASSLEWASGNTIYF,TGTGCCAGCAGCTTAGAATGGGCTTCTGGAAACACCATATATTTT
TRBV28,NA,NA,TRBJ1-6,CASSFGDRAYNSPLHF,TGTGCCAGCAGTTTTGGAGACAGAGCCTATAATTCACCCCTCCACTTT
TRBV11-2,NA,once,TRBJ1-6,CASSTGQPSSYNSPLHF,TGTGCCAGCAGCACTGGACAGCCGAGCTCCTATAATTCACCCCTCCACTTT
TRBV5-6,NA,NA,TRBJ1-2,CASSLPTGDGYTF,TGTGCCAGCAGCTTACCGACGGGGGACGGCTACACCTTC
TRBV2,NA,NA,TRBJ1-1,CASSEQGRDTEAFF,TGTGCCAGCAGTGAACAGGGGCGGGACACTGAAGCTTTCTTT
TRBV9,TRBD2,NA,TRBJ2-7,CASTPGPAGGDWEQYF,TGTGCCAGCACCCCCGGTCCTGCGGGGGGAGATTGGGAGCAGTACTTC
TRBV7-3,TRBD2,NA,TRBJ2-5,CASSPTSWGETQYF,TGTGCCAGCAGCCCGACTAGCTGGGGGGAGACCCAGTACTTC
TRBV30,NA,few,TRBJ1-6,CAWSRSRGPLHF,TGTGCCTGGAGCCGGTCCAGAGGACCCCTCCACTTT
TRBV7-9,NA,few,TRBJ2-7,CASSPPTGYEQYF,TGTGCCAGCAGCCCGCCTACAGGGTACGAGCAGTACTTC
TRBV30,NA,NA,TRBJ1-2,CAWSSPLRGGGYTF,TGTGCCTGGAGTTCTCCTCTCAGGGGAGGGGGCTACACCTTC
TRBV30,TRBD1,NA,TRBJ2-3,CARTGGGTDTQYF,TGTGCCCGGACAGGGGGTGGCACAGATACGCAGTATTTT
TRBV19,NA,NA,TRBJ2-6,CASSESGANVLTF,TGTGCCAGCAGTGAGTCTGGGGCCAACGTCCTGACTTTC
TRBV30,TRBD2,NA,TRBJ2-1,CAWSLWGGPRSYNEQFF,TGTGCCTGGAGTCTATGGGGGGGTCCTAGGTCCTACAATGAGCAGTTCTTC
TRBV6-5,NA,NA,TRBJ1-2,CASSYSRDSSGGYTF,TGTGCCAGCAGTTACTCGAGGGACTCGAGTGGCGGCTACACCTTC
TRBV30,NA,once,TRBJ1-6,CAWSVGTGDLPLHF,TGTGCCTGGAGTGTTGGGACGGGGGATCTGCCCCTCCACTTT
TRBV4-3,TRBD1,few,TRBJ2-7,CASSRTGQGSYEQYF,TGCGCCAGCAGCAGGACCGGACAGGGCTCCTACGAGCAGTACTTC
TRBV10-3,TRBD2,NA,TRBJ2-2,CAISPSLAGVGTGELFF,TGTGCCATCAGCCCATCGTTAGCGGGCGTTGGCACCGGGGAGCTGTTTTTT
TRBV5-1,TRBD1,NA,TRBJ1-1,CASSLGTGQEAFF,TGCGCCAGCAGCCTAGGGACAGGCCAAGAAGCTTTCTTT
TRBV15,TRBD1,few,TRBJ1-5,CATSRQTGGGQPQHF,TGTGCCACCAGCAGACAAACAGGGGGCGGGCAGCCCCAGCATTTT
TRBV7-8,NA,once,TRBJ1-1,CASSLTFFTEAFF,TGTGCCAGCAGCCTGACTTTTTTCACTGAAGCTTTCTTT
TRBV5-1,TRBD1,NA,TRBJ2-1,CASSLEGADEQFF,TGCGCCAGCAGCTTGGAGGGGGCGGATGAGCAGTTCTTC
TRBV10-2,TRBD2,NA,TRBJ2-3,CASSDGGGADTQYF,TGCGCCAGCAGTGACGGCGGGGGGGCAGATACGCAGTATTTT
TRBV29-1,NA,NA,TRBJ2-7,CSVQGQPYEQYF,TGCAGCGTCCAGGGCCAGCCCTACGAGCAGTACTTC
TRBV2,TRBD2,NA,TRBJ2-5,CASSGTSGEETQYF,TGTGCCAGCAGTGGGACTAGCGGAGAAGAGACCCAGTACTTC